Here is one T cell receptor (beta chain) with its context. This clone was counted once. Its antigen remains undetermined. Per-base qualities were not stored, and no clone one base away is much larger. This entry belongs to a study of identifying expanded T cells in peripheral blood (dated by TCRdb to between 2018 and 2021). In the study overall: Technical replicates were generated by sequencing separate aliquots of the same genomic DNA pool, and four replicates were compared pairwise.

Findings and caveats that apply to the study as a whole: Variance in clone template counts between two-week samples significantly increased with total template count across all healthy donors. Between technical replicates the binomial model flagged 1 to 1.5 differentially abundant clones, whereas over about 2 weeks the binomial model flagged about 15 and over roughly 4 weeks approximately 20. The authors expected that biological variance in healthy repertoires might rise further over much longer intervals, such as months to years. Across all healthy-donor time intervals, the beta-binomial model significantly lowered both the number of clones called differentially abundant and the false-positive rate.

During the collection period, no infections or other immune events were recorded for the healthy donors. Healthy-donor blood repertoires served as a training cohort to calibrate time-dependent variance in a beta-binomial model of T-cell clone differential abundance. There were roughly ten healthy donors in the training cohort, of whom 3 were female and 7 were male. On average the donors were about 45 years old, and their ages spanned roughly 25 to 70 years. Whole blood, obtained from a commercial supplier, was collected from each healthy donor at three time points spaced two weeks apart. Genomic DNA was extracted from unsorted whole blood for immunosequencing. The germline V gene (reference sequence) gives CDR1 as MNHEY and CDR2 as SMNVEV. Compared with germline, V lacks 9 bases and J lacks 0 bases; bases without a gene match: 11. The CDR3 sequence holds 15 residues, the cysteine and phenylalanine included. Left in the record is the CDR3 DNA by itself, 45 bases read in frame from the first base.

The immunoSEQ Assay, which relies on bias-controlled multiplex PCR amplification of genomic DNA, was used to profile TCRbeta CDR3 regions. The source study handled its data this way. The absolute abundance of each unique TCRbeta CDR3 region was quantified after sequences were collapsed and filtered. Differential abundance was tested with two models: a binomial (Fisher-equivalent) model and a beta-binomial model that adds time-dependent variance fitted from healthy donors. Clones with fewer than 5 combined templates were removed, and a clone was called differentially abundant if the clone's Benjamini-Hochberg FDR was below 0.01. Beta-binomial variance was modeled as a function of total template count across the two samples using the form v = (b*log(k)+a)^2. The source is immuneACCESS, and TCRdb retained only in-frame sequences with V and J called. Part of the clones is not carried over; for the studies checked, unresolved V genes explain less than half of this, and the remainder is unexplained. For V, J and clone size, that table is used; D and trimming come from the DNA. The sample profile shows around 100,000 clones; around 85% of them were found once. The ten largest clones capture roughly 17% of the sample.

The receptor's source is a person aged 18 to 70 in good health. The chain links TRBV27 with TRBJ2-7; 7 junctional bases match TRBD1. The sequencing sample was made of blood. The CDR3 reads as follows: CARPPTGRSSYEQYF. The sequenced DNA is TGTGCCAGACCCCCGACAGGGCGTAGCTCCTACGAGCAGTACTTC.